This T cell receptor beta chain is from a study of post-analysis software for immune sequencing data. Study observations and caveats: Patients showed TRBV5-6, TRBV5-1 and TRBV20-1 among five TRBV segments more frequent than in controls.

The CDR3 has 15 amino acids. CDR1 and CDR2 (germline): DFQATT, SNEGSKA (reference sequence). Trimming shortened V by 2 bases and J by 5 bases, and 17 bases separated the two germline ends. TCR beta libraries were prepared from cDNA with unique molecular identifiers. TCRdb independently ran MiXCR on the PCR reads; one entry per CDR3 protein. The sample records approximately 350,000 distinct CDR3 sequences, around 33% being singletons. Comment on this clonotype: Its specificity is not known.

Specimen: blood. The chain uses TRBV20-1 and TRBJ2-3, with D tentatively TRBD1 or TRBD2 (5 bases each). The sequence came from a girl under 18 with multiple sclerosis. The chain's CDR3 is CSARIPGTTIDTQYF. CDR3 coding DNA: TGCAGTGCTAGAATTCCCGGGACCACCATAGATACGCAGTATTTT.